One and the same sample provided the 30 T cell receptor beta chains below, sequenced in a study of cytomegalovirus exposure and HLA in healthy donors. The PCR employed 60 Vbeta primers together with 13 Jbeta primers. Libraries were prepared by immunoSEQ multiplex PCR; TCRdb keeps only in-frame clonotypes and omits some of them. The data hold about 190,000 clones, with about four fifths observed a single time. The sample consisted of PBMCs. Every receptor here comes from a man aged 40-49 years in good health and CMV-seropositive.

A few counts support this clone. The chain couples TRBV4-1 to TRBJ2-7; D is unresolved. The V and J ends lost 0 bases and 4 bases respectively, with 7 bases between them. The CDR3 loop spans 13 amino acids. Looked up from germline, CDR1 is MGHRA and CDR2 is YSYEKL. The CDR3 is CASSQDSHYEQYF. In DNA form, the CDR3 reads TGCGCCAGCAGCCAAGATTCCCATTACGAGCAGTACTTC.

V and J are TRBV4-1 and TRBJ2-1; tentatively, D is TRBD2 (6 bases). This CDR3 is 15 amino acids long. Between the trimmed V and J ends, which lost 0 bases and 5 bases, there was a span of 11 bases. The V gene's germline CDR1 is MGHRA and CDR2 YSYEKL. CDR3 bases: TGCGCCAGCAGCCAAGATTTGGGACTTAACAATGAGCAGTTCTTC. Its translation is CASSQDLGLNNEQFF.

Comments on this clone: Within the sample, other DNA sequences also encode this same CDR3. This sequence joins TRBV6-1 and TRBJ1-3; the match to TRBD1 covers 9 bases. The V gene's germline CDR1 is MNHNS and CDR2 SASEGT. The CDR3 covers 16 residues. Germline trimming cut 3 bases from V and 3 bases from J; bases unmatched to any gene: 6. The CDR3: CASSEIQGANGNTIYF. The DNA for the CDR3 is TGTGCCAGCAGTGAGATACAGGGGGCAAATGGAAACACCATATATTTT.

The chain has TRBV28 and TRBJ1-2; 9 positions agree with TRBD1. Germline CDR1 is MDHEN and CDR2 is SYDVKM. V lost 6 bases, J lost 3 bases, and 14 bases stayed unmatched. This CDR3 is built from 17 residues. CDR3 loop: CASRTPADRDRDYGYTF. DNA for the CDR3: TGTGCCAGCAGGACTCCCGCGGACAGGGACAGGGACTATGGCTACACCTTC.

CDR3 nucleotide sequence: TGTGCCAGCTCACCGCCGGGACAGGTCCGCGAAAAACTGTTTTTT. Residues: CASSPPGQVREKLFF. The chain uses TRBV18 and TRBJ1-4, with 8 bases fitting TRBD1. The CDR3 spans 15 residues. After removal of 3 bases from V and 8 bases from J, the junction contained 8 bases not matched to a gene. Germline V gives CDR1 KGHSH, CDR2 LQKENI.

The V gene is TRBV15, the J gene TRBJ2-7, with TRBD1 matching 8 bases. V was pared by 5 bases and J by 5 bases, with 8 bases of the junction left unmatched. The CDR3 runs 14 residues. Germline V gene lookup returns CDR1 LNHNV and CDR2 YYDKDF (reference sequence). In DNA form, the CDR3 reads TGTGCCACCAGCCGATGGACAGGGAAGGACGAGCAGTACTTC. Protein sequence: CATSRWTGKDEQYF.

The CDR3 DNA follows: TGTGCCAGCAGCTTTAGACTAGCGGGAGGGTCAGAGACCCAGTACTTC. This gives the protein CASSFRLAGGSETQYF. The rearrangement uses TRBV5-4 and TRBJ2-5; 14 nucleotides align to TRBD2. The germline V gene has CDR1 SGHNT and CDR2 YYREEE (reference sequence). The CDR3 runs to 16 residues. The junction had 4 bases not matched to a gene; V was cut back by 2 bases and J by 4 bases. The whole variable domain, remainder taken from reference TRBV5-4 and TRBJ2-5, is ETGVTQSPTHLIKTRGQQVTLRCSSQSGHNTVSWYQQALGQGPQFIFQYYREEENGRGNFPPRFSGLQFPNYSSELNVNALELDDSALYLCASSFRLAGGSETQYFGPGTRLLVL.

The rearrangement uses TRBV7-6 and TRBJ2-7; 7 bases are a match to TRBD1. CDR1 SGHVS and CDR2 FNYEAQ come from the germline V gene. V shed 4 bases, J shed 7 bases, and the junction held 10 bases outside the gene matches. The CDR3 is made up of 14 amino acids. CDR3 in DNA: TGTGCCAGCAGCTCGTTACAGGGGTTCGGTGAGCAGTACTTC. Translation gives CASSSLQGFGEQYF.

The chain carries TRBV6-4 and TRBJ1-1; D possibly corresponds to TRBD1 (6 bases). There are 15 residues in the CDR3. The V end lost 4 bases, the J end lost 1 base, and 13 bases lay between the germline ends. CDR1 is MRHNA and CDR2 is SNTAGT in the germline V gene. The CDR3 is CASSASTGQNTEAFF. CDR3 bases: TGTGCCAGCAGTGCCTCGACAGGACAGAACACTGAAGCTTTCTTT.

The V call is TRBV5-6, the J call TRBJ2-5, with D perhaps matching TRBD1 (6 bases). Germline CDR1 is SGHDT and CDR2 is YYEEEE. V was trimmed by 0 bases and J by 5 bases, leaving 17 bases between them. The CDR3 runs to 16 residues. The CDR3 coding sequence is TGTGCCAGCAGCTTGGGGAGGACAGACCCCCGGGAGACCCAGTACTTC. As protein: CASSLGRTDPRETQYF.

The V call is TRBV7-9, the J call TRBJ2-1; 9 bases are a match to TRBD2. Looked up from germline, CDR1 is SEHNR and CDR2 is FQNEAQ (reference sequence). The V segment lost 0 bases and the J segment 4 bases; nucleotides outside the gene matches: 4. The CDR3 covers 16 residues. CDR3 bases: TGTGCCAGCAGCTTAGCCGGGACTAGCCTATACAATGAGCAGTTCTTC. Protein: CASSLAGTSLYNEQFF.

DNA of the CDR3: TGTGCCACCTCGGACAGGGGGGGTCTGCCCCAGCATTTT. Amino acids: CATSDRGGLPQHF. The rearrangement uses TRBV19 and TRBJ1-5; 10 bases line up with TRBD1. The V segment lost 10 bases and the J segment 9 bases; nucleotides outside the gene matches: 9. Germline V gene lookup returns CDR1 LNHDA and CDR2 SQIVND (reference sequence). The CDR3 has 13 residues.

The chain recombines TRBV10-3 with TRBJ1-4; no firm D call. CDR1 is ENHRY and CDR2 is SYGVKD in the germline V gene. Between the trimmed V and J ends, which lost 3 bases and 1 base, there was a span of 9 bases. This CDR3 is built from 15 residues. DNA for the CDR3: TGTGCCATCAGTGAAGGGAGGCGAACTAATGAAAAACTGTTTTTT. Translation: CAISEGRRTNEKLFF.

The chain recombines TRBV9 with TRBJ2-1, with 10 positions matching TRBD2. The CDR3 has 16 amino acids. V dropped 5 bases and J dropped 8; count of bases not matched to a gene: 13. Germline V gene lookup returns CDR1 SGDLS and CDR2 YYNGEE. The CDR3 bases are TGTGCCAGCAGTGTGACCGGGACTAGCGAGGGAGATGAGCAGTTCTTC. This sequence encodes CASSVTGTSEGDEQFF.

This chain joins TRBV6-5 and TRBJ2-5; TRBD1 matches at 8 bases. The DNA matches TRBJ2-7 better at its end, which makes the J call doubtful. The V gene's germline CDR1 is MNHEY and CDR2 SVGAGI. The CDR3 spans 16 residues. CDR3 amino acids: CASSYRIGTGRYEQYF. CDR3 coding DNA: TGTGCCAGCAGTTACCGAATCGGGACAGGCCGCTACGAGCAGTACTTC.

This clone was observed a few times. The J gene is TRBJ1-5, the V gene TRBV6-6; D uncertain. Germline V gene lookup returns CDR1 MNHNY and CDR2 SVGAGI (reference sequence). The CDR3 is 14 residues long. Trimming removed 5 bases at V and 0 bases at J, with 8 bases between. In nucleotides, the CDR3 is TGTGCCAGCAGTAAAACAGATAGCAATCAGCCCCAGCATTTT. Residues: CASSKTDSNQPQHF.

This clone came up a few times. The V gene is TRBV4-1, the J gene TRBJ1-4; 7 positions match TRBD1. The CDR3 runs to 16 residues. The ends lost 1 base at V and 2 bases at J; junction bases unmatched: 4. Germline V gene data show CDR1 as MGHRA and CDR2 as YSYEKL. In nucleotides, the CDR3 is TGCGCCAGCAGCCAAGGAAGGGGACAGACTAATGAAAAACTGTTTTTT. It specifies CASSQGRGQTNEKLFF.

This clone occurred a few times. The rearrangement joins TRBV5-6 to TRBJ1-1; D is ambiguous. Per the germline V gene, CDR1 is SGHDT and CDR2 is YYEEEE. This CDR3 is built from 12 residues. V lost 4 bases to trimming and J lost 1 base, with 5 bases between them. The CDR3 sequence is CASSLRNTEAFF. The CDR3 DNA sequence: TGTGCCAGCAGCCTCCGGAACACTGAAGCTTTCTTT. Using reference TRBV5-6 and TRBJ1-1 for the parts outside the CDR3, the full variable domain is DAGVTQSPTHLIKTRGQQVTLRCSPKSGHDTVSWYQQALGQGPQFIFQYYEEEERQRGNFPDRFSGHQFPNYSSELNVNALLLGDSALYLCASSLRNTEAFFGQGTRLTVV.

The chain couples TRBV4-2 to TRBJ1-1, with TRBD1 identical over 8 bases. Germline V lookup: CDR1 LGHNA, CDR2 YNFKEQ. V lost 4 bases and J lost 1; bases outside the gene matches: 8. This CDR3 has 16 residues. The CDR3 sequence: CASSPGQGERNTEAFF. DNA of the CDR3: TGTGCCAGCAGCCCTGGACAGGGAGAACGGAACACTGAAGCTTTCTTT.

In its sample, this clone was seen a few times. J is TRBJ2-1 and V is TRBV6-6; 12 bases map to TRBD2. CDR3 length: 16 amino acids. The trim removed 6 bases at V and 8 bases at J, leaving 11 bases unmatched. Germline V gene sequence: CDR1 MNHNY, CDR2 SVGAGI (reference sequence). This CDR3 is CASSRATSGSEHEQFF. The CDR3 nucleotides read TGTGCCAGCAGCCGCGCGACTAGCGGGAGTGAACATGAGCAGTTCTTC.

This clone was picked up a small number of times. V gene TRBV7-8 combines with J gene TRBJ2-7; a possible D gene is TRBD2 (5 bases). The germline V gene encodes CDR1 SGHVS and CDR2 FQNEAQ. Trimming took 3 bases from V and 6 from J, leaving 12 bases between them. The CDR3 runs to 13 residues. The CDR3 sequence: CASSFREGGEQYF. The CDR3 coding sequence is TGTGCCAGCAGCTTCCGCGAGGGCGGCGAGCAGTACTTC. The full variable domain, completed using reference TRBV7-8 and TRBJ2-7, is GAGVSQSPRYKVAKRGQDVALRCDPISGHVSLFWYQQALGQGPEFLTYFQNEAQLDKSGLPSDRFFAERPEGSVSTLKIQRTQQEDSAVYLCASSFREGGEQYFGPGTRLTVT.

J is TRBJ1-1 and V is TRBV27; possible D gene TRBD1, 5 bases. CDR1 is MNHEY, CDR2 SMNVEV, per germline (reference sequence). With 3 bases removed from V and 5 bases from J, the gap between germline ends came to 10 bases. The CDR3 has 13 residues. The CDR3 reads CASSFYGGTEAFF. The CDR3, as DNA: TGTGCCAGCAGTTTTTACGGGGGGACTGAAGCTTTCTTT.

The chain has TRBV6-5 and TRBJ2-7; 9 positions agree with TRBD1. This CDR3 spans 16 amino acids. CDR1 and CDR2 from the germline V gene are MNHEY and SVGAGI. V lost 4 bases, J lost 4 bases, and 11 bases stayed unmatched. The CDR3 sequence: CASSSLGQGKSYEQYF. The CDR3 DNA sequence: TGTGCCAGCAGTTCTTTGGGACAGGGAAAGTCTTACGAGCAGTACTTC.

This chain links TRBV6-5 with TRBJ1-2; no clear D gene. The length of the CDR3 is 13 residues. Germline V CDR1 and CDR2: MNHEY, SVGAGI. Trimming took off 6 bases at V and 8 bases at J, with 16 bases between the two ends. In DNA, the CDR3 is TGTGCCAGCAGCTTAGCGGGCCCGGGGGGCTACACCTTC. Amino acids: CASSLAGPGGYTF.

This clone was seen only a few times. CDR3 sequence: CASSPGESGTSSYEQYF. CDR3 nucleotide sequence: TGTGCCAGCAGCCCCGGAGAGTCCGGGACTAGCTCCTACGAGCAGTACTTC. The chain carries TRBV9 and TRBJ2-7; 8 bases line up with TRBD2. The CDR3 has 17 amino acids. Trimming removed 4 bases from V and 0 bases from J; junction bases left unmatched: 12. Germline CDR1 reads SGDLS; CDR2 reads YYNGEE.

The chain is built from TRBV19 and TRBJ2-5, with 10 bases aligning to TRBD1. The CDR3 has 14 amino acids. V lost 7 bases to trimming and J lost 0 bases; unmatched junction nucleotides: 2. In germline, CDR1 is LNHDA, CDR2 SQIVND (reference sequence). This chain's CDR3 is CASKDRGYQETQYF. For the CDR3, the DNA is TGTGCCAGTAAGGACAGGGGGTACCAAGAGACCCAGTACTTC.

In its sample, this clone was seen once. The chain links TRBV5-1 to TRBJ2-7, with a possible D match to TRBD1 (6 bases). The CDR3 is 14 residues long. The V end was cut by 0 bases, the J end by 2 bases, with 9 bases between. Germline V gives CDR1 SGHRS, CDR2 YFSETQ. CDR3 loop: CASSLARGTYEQYF. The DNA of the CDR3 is TGCGCCAGCAGCTTGGCCAGGGGTACCTACGAGCAGTACTTC. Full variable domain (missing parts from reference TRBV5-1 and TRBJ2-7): KAGVTQTPRYLIKTRGQQVTLSCSPISGHRSVSWYQQTPGQGLQFLFEYFSETQRNKGNFPGRFSGRQFSNSRSEMNVSTLELGDSALYLCASSLARGTYEQYFGPGTRLTVT.

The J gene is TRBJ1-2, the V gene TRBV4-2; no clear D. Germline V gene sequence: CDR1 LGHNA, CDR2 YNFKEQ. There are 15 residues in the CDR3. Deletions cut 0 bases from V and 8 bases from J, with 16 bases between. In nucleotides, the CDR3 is TGTGCCAGCAGCCAAGAGGGCACCCGAGGGATGGGCTACACCTTC. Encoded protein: CASSQEGTRGMGYTF.

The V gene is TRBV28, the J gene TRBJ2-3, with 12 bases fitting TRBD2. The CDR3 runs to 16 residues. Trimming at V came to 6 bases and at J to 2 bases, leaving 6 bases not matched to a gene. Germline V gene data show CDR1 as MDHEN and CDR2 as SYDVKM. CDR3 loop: CASSQRTSGTTDTQYF. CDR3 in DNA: TGTGCCAGCAGCCAACGGACTAGCGGGACCACAGATACGCAGTATTTT.

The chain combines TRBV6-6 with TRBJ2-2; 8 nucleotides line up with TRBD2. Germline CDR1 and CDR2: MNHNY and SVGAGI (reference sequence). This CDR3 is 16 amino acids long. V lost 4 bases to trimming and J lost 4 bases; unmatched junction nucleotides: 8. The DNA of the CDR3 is TGTGCCAGCAGTTCGCATACAGCGGGGGCCACCGGGGAGCTGTTTTTT. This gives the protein CASSSHTAGATGELFF.